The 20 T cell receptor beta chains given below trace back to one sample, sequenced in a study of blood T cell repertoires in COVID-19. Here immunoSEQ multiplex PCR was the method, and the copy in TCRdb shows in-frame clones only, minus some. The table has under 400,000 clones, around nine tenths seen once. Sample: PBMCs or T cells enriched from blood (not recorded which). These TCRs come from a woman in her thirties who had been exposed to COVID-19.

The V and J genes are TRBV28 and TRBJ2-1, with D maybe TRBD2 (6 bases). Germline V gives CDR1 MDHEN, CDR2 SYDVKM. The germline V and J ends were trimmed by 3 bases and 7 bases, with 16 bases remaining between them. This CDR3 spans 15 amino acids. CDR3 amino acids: CASSLGRDLVNEQFF. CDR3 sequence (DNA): TGTGCCAGCAGTTTGGGTAGGGACTTGGTGAATGAGCAGTTCTTC.

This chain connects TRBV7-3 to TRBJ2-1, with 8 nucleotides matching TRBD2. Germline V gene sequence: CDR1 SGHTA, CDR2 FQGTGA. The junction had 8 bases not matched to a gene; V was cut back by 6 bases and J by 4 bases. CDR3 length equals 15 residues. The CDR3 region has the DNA TGTGCCAGCAGGATTGCGGGAGGAGAGTACAATGAGCAGTTCTTC. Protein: CASRIAGGEYNEQFF.

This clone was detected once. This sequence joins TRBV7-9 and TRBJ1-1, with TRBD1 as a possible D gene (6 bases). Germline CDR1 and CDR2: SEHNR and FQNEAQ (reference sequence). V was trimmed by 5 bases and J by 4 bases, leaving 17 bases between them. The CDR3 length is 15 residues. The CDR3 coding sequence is TGTGCCAGCAGCATCCCCGACAGGTTGGGCACTGAAGCTTTCTTT. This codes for CASSIPDRLGTEAFF.

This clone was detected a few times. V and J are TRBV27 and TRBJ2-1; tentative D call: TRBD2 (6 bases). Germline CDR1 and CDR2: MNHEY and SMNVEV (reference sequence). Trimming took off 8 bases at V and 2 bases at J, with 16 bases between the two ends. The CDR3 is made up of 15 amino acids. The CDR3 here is CASASGEEAYNEQFF. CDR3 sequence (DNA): TGTGCCAGCGCCTCGGGGGAAGAGGCCTACAATGAGCAGTTCTTC.

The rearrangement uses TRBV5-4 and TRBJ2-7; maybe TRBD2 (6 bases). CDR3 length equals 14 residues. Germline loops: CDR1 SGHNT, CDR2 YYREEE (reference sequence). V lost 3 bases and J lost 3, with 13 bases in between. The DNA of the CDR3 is TGTGCCAGCAGCTCGGGACTGGCGCTCTACGAGCAGTACTTC. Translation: CASSSGLALYEQYF.

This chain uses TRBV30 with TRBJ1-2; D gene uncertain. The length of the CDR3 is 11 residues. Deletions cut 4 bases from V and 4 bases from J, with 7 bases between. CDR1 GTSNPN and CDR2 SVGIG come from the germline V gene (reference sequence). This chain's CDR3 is CAWTQSYGYTF. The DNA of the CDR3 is TGTGCCTGGACTCAGTCCTATGGCTACACCTTC.

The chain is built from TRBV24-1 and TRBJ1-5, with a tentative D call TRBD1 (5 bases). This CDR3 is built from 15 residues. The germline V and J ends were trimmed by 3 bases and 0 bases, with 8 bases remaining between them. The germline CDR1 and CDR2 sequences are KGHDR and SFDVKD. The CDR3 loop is CATSDQTASNQPQHF. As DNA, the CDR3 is TGTGCCACCAGTGATCAGACAGCTAGCAATCAGCCCCAGCATTTT.

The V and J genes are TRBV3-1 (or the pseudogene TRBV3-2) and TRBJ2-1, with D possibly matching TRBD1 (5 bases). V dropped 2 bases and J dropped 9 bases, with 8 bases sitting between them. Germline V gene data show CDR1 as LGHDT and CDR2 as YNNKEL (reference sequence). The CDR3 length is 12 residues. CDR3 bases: TGTGCCAGCAGCCAACTAGGGGTTGAGCAGTTCTTC. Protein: CASSQLGVEQFF.

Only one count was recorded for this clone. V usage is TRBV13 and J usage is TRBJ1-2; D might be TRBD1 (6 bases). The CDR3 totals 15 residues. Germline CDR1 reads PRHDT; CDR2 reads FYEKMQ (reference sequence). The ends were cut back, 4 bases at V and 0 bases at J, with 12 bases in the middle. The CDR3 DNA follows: TGTGCCAGCAGCTACCGGACAGTGTCTAACTATGGCTACACCTTC. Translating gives CASSYRTVSNYGYTF.

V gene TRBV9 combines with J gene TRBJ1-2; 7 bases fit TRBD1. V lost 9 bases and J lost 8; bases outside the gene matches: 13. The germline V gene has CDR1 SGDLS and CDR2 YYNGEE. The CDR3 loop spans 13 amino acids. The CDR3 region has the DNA TGTGCCACCTCTCCAGGGGGAAGGAAAGGCTACACCTTC. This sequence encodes CATSPGGRKGYTF.

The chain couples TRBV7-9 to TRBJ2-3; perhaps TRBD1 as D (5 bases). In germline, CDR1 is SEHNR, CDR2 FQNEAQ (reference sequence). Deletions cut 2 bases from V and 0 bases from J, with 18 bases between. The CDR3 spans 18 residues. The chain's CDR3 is CASSLPDNKKLSTDTQYF. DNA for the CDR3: TGTGCCAGCAGCTTACCGGACAACAAGAAGTTGAGCACAGATACGCAGTATTTT. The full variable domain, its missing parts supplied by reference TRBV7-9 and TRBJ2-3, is DTGVSQNPRHKITKRGQNVTFRCDPISEHNRLYWYRQTLGQGPEFLTYFQNEAQLEKSRLLSDRFSAERPKGSFSTLEIQRTEQGDSAMYLCASSLPDNKKLSTDTQYFGPGTRLTVL.

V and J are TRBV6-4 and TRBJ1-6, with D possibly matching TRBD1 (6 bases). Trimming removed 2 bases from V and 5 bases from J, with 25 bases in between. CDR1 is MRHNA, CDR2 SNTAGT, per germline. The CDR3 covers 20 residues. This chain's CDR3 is CASSDAQGFPSRPDNSPLHF. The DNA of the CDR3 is TGTGCCAGCAGTGACGCCCAGGGGTTCCCTAGCCGTCCGGATAATTCACCCCTCCACTTT.

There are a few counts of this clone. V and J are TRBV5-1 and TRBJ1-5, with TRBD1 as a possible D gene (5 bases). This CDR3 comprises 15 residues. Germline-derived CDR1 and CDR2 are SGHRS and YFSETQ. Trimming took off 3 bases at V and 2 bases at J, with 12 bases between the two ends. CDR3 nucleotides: TGCGCCAGCAGCTATGGACAAGGAGGCAATCAGCCCCAGCATTTT. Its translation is CASSYGQGGNQPQHF.

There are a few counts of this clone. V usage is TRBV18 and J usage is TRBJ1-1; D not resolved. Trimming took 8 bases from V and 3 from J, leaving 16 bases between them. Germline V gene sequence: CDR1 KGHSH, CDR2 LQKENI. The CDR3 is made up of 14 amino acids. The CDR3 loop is CASHTDSGYTEAFF. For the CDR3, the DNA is TGTGCCAGCCACACCGACTCGGGTTACACTGAAGCTTTCTTT.

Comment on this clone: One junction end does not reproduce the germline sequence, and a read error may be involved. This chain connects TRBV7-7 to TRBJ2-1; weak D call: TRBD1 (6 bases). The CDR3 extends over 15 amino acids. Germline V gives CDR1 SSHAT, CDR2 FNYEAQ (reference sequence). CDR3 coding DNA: TGTGCTAGCAGCTTTGCAACCGGGACAAGTTCTGAGCAGTTCTTC. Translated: CASSFATGTSSEQFF.

The CDR3 DNA reads TGTGCCAGCAGTACTTCTGCGGACAGGGAATACGAGCAGTACTTC. It encodes CASSTSADREYEQYF. The genes are TRBV27 and TRBJ2-7; 8 bases map to TRBD1. Germline V CDR1 and CDR2: MNHEY, SMNVEV (reference sequence). The junction had 10 bases not matched to a gene; V was cut back by 5 bases and J by 4 bases. The CDR3 totals 15 residues.

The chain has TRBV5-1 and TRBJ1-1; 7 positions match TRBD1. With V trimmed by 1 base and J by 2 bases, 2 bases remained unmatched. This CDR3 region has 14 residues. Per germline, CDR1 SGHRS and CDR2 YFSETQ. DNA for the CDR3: TGCGCCAGCAGCTTGTGGGACAGCAACACTGAAGCTTTCTTT. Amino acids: CASSLWDSNTEAFF.

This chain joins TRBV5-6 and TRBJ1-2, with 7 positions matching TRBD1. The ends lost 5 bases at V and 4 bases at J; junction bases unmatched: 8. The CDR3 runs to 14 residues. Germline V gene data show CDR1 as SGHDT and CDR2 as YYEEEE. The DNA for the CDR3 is TGTGCCAGCAGAGTTACAGGGGCCGGCTATGGCTACACCTTC. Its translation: CASRVTGAGYGYTF.

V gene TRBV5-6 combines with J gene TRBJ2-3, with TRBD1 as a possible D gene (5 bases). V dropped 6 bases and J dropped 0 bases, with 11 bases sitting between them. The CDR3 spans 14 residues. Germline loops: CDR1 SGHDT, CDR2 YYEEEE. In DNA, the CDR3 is TGTGCCAGCATTTCGTGGGGCAGCACAGATACGCAGTATTTT. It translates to CASISWGSTDTQYF.

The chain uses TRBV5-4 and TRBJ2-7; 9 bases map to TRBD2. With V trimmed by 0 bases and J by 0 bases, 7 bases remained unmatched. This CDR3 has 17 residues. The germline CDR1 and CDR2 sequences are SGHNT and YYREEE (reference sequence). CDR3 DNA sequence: TGTGCCAGCAGCTTGGGGAAAAGTAGCGGGAGCTCCTACGAGCAGTACTTC. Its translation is CASSLGKSSGSSYEQYF.